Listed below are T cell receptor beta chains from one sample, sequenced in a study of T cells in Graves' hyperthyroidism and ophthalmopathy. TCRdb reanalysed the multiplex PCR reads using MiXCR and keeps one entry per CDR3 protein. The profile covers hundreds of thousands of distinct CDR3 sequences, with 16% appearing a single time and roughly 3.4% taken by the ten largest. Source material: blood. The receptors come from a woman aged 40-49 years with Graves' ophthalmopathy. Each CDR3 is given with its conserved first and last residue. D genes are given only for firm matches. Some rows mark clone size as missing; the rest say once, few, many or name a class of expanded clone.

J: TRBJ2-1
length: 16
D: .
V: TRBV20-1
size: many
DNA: TGCAGTGCTAGAGATCGGATCGGGCTAATTAACAATGAGCAGTTCTTC
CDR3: CSARDRIGLINNEQFF

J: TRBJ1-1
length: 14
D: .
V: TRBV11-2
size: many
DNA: TGTGCCAGCTTCCCTTTGGGGGCAAACACTGAAGCTTTCTTT
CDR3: CASFPLGANTEAFF

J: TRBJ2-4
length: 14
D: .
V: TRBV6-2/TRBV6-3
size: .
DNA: TGTGCCAGCAGCACCCCCCGGGCCAAAAACATTCAGTACTTC
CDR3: CASSTPRAKNIQYF

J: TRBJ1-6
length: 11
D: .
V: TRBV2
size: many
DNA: TGTGCCACCGGCATTAATTCACCCCTCCACTTT
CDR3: CATGINSPLHF

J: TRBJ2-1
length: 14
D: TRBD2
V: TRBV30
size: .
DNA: TGTGCCTGGACCCGACTAGCGGGGGACAATGAGCAGTTCTTC
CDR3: CAWTRLAGDNEQFF

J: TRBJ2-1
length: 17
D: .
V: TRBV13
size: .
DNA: TGTGCCAGCAGCTTGGAAGGGCACCCGGGCTCCTACAATGAGCAGTTCTTC
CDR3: CASSLEGHPGSYNEQFF

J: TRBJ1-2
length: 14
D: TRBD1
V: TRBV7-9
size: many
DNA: TGTGCCAGCAGCTTACTTCAGGGGGCCGATGGCTACACCTTC
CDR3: CASSLLQGADGYTF

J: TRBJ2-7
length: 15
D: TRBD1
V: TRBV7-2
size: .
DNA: TGTGCCAGCAGCGTTCCGGGACAGGGATTTTACGAGCAGTACTTC
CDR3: CASSVPGQGFYEQYF

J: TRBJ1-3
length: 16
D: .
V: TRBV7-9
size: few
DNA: TGTGCCATACAAGCGGGACGGCTTGACTCTGGAAACACCATATATTTT
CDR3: CAIQAGRLDSGNTIYF

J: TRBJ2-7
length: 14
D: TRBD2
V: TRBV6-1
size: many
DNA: TGTGCCAGCACCGGACTAGCGGGAGCCTACGAGCAGTACTTC
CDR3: CASTGLAGAYEQYF

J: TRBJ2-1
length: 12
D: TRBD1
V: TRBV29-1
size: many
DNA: TGCAGCGTTGAGAGGACAGGCAATGAGCAGTTCTTC
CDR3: CSVERTGNEQFF

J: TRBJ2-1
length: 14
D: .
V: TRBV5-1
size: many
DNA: TGCGCCAGCAGCCTATGGTCCCAGCCGGATGAGCAGTTCTTC
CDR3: CASSLWSQPDEQFF

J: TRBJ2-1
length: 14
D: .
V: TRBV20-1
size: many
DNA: TGCAGTGCTAGGGCGGGTTCTGGGGGGAATGAGCAGTTCTTC
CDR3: CSARAGSGGNEQFF

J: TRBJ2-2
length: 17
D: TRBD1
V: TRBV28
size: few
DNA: TGTGCCAGCAGTGCCCCGACAGGGGGTGCGAACACCGGGGAGCTGTTTTTT
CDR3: CASSAPTGGANTGELFF

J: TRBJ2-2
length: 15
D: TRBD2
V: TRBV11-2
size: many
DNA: TGTGCCAGCAGCTTAGTCCGGACTAGCACCGGGGAGCTGTTTTTT
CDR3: CASSLVRTSTGELFF

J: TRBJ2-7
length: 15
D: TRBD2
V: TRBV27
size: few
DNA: TGTGCCAGCAGTCCCCGGGGGGGTCCGGCCTACGAGCAGTACTTC
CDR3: CASSPRGGPAYEQYF

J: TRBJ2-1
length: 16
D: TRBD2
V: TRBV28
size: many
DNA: TGTGCCAGCAGTTCTCCCGCTAGCGGGAGAAACAATGAGCAGTTCTTC
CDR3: CASSSPASGRNNEQFF

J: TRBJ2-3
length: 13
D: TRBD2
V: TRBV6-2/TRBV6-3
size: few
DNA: TGTGCCAGCGGGGCGGGAGAGGAGGATACGCAGTATTTT
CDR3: CASGAGEEDTQYF

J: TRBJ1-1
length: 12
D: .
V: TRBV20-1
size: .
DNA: TGCAGTGCTAGCAACGTGAACACTGAAGCTTTCTTT
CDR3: CSASNVNTEAFF

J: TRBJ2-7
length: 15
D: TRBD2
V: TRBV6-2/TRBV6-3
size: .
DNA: TGTGCCAGCAGCCCGACTAGCGGGAGTGGCTACGAGCAGTACTTC
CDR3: CASSPTSGSGYEQYF

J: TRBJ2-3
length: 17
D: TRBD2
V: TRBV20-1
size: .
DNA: TGCAGTGCTAGATCCCCCGGACTAGCGGGTAGCACAGATACGCAGTATTTT
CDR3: CSARSPGLAGSTDTQYF

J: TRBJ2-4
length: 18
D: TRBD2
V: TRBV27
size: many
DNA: TGTGCCAGCGGTCCGGGGGTAGCGGGAGGGCGAGCCAAAAACATTCAGTACTTC
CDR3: CASGPGVAGGRAKNIQYF

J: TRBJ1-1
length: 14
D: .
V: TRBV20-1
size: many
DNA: TGCAGTGCTCTCCGGGGGTTCAGGGGCACTGAAGCTTTCTTT
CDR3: CSALRGFRGTEAFF

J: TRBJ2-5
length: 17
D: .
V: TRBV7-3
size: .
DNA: TGTGCCAGCAGCTCCCGCTGTTGGAAAGAACTCCAAGAGACCCAGTACTTC
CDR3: CASSSRCWKELQETQYF

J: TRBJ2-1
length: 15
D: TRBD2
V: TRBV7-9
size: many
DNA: TGTGCCAGCAGCCCACCGCAAACTAGCGGGAGAGACCAGTTCTTC
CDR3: CASSPPQTSGRDQFF

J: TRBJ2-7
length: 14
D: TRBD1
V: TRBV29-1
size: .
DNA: TGCAGCGTCGTCGAGAAGACAGGGTTCCACGAGCAGTACTTC
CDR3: CSVVEKTGFHEQYF

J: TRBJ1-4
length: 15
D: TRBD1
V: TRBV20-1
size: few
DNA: TGCAGTGCTAGACTACCCGGGACAGGGCAAGAAAAACTGTTTTTT
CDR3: CSARLPGTGQEKLFF

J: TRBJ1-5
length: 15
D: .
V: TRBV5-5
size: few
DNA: TGTGCCAGCAGCTTGCTCCCGCATAGCAATCAGCCCCAGCATTTT
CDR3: CASSLLPHSNQPQHF

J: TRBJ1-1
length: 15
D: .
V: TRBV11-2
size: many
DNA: TGTGCCAGCAGCTTCGAGGGGGGCTTGAACACTGAAGCTTTCTTT
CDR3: CASSFEGGLNTEAFF

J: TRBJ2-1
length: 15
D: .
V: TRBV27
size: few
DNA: TGTGCCAGCAGTTTATCGCGGCAGAATTACAATGAGCAGTTCTTC
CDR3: CASSLSRQNYNEQFF

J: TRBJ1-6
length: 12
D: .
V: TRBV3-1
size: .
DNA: TGTGCCAGCAGCCCCATGGATTCACCCCTCCACTTT
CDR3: CASSPMDSPLHF

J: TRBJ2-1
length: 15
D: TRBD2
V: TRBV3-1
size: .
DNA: TGTGCCAGCAGCGCCGGGACTAGCGGAAGTCACATGCAGTTCTTC
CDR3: CASSAGTSGSHMQFF

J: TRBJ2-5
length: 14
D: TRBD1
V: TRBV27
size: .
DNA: TGTGCCAGCAGTTTTAGGGGGCAGCTAGAGACCCAGTACTTC
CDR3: CASSFRGQLETQYF

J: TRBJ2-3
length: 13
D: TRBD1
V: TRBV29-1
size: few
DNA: TGCAGCGTGACAGGGGGCGAGTCAGATACGCAGTATTTT
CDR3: CSVTGGESDTQYF

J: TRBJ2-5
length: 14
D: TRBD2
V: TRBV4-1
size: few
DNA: TGCGCCAGCAAACTAACTAGCGTTCAAGAGACCCAGTACTTC
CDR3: CASKLTSVQETQYF

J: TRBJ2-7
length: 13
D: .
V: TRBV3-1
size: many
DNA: TGTGCCAGCAGCCCTGCGACGGGCTACGAGCAGTACTTC
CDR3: CASSPATGYEQYF

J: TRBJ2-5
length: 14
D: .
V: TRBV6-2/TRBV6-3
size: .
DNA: TGTGCCAGCCGCAGACGAGGAGAGGTCGAGACCCAGTACTTC
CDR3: CASRRRGEVETQYF

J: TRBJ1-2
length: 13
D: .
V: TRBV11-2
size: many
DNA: TGTGCCAGCAGTTCCCCGAGGGTCTATGGCTACACCTTC
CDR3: CASSSPRVYGYTF

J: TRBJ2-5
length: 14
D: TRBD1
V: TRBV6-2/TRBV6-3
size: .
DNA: TGTGCCAGCAGTACCCCCGGGACAGGGACGTTCCAGTACTTC
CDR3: CASSTPGTGTFQYF

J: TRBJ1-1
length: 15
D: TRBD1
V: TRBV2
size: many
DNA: TGTGCCAGCAGCCCCCCTGGGACAGGGCGGACTGAAGCTTTCTTT
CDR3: CASSPPGTGRTEAFF

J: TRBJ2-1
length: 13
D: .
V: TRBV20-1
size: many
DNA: TGCAGTGCGTGGAGGGGAGCGGACAATGAGCAGTTCTTC
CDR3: CSAWRGADNEQFF

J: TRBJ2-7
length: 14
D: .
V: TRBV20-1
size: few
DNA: TGCAGTGTTAAGGTATCAGAAGGCCCCTACGAGCAGTACTTC
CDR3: CSVKVSEGPYEQYF

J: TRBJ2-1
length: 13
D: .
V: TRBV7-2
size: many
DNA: TGTGCCAGCAGCCTGAAACACTACAATGAGCAGTTCTTC
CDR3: CASSLKHYNEQFF

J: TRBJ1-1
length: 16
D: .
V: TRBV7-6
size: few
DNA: TGTGCCAGCAGCTGGCCGCCGGGACAACGGAACACTGAAGCTTTCTTT
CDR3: CASSWPPGQRNTEAFF

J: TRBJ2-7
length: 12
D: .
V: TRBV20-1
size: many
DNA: TGCAGTGCTAGCGGGCCAAGACCCGAGCAGTACTTC
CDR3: CSASGPRPEQYF

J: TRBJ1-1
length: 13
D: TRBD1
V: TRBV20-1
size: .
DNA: TGCAGTGCTAGACAGGGGGCGATGCCTGAAGCTTTCTTT
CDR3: CSARQGAMPEAFF

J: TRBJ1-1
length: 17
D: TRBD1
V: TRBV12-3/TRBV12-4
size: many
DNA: TGTGCCAGCAGTTTAGCGCGGACAGGGGGCTTCGGCACTGAAGCTTTCTTT
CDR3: CASSLARTGGFGTEAFF

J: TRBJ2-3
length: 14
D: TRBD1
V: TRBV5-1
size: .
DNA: TGCGCCAGCAGCCCGACAGGGTCAGGATATACGCAGTATTTT
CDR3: CASSPTGSGYTQYF